This T cell receptor (beta chain) was identified in a study of blood T cells in healthy people across ages. Overall study results and limits: Leaving the PBMCs unsorted stopped any conclusive comparison of naive versus antigen-experienced cells.

Concerning this clonotype itself: Its matching antigen is unknown. This may be a read error, as it is one base from a much larger clone.

CDR1 and CDR2 (germline): SGHTA, FQGNSA. The CDR3 consists of 17 residues. V lost 5 bases and J 13 bases, leaving 30 bases between the germline ends. A second roughly 7 to 12 cycle PCR used barcoded and J-beta primers. The template-switch adaptor, which had 12 random nucleotides, put a tag on each cDNA molecule. TCRdb reanalysed the 5' RACE reads using MiXCR and keeps one entry per CDR3 protein. Of about 840,000 distinct CDR3 sequences listed, under 35% are singletons. Investigators took 9.5 to 10 milliliters of peripheral blood from every donor. These data also featured in a second study, about T cells of mothers and their children.

Sequencing was performed on blood. The origin of this receptor is a woman aged 40 to 49 in good health. V and J are TRBV7-2 and TRBJ2-1; weak D call: TRBD2 (6 bases). The CDR3 nucleotides are TGTGCCAGCAGCATGCGAAGGGGCGGGGCGGAAGGAGAGACCCAGTTCTTC. This translates into CASSMRRGGAEGETQFF.